These 27 T cell receptor beta chains originate from one sample sequenced in a study of shared clonotypes between healthy human individuals. Naive CD8 populations comprised CD45RO-negative cells positively selected for CCR7, excluding terminally differentiated effector memory CD45RA+ cells. Repertoires were generated with immunoSEQ multiplex PCR, while TCRdb's copy carries only in-frame clones and drops some. The sample includes 2 million to 2.5 million clones, just under 95% of them seen just once. What was sequenced was naive CD8+ T cells sorted from blood. The receptors shown here come from a man between 18 and 35 years old in good health.

The chain is built from TRBV4-1 and TRBJ2-1, with TRBD2 identical over 9 bases. Germline V gene sequence: CDR1 MGHRA, CDR2 YSYEKL. V trimming: 3 bases; J trimming: 7 bases; junction bases outside the gene matches: 22. The CDR3 totals 20 residues. The chain's CDR3 is CASSQRGTAQLAGEWNEQFF. The CDR3 DNA is TGCGCCAGCAGCCAGAGGGGCACAGCCCAGTTAGCGGGAGAATGGAATGAGCAGTTCTTC.

V gene TRBV4-1 combines with J gene TRBJ2-4; maybe TRBD2 (7 bases). Trimming took 0 bases from V and 5 from J, leaving 17 bases between them. In germline, CDR1 is MGHRA, CDR2 YSYEKL. The CDR3 is made up of 17 amino acids. CDR3 in amino acids: CASSQEGGLLPENIQYF. CDR3 coding DNA: TGCGCCAGCAGCCAAGAGGGGGGGCTTCTGCCCGAAAACATTCAGTACTTC.

The rearrangement uses TRBV4-3 and TRBJ1-1; a possible D gene is TRBD1 (5 bases). The CDR3 spans 16 residues. V lost 0 bases and J 0 bases, leaving 11 bases between the germline ends. In germline, CDR1 is LGHNA, CDR2 YSLEER. The CDR3 here is CASSQEGEALNTEAFF. CDR3 DNA sequence: TGCGCCAGCAGCCAAGAAGGGGAGGCACTGAACACTGAAGCTTTCTTT.

The chain uses TRBV5-5 and TRBJ1-1; D is uncertain. V was clipped by 4 bases and J by 7 bases, with 11 bases between them. The CDR3 extends over 12 amino acids. CDR1 and CDR2 from the germline V gene are SGHKS and YYEKEE (reference sequence). The DNA of the CDR3 is TGTGCCAGCAGCGGGATTGTCTTTGAAGCTTTCTTT. Translating gives CASSGIVFEAFF.

As concerns this clone: Other DNA sequences in the same sample also yield this CDR3. The V and J genes are TRBV7-9 and TRBJ1-1; D gene unclear. There are 13 residues in the CDR3. V was clipped by 3 bases and J by 1 base, with 6 bases between them. From germline, CDR1 is SEHNR and CDR2 FQNEAQ (reference sequence). This chain's CDR3 is CASSFGGNTEAFF. In nucleotides, the CDR3 is TGTGCCAGCAGCTTTGGCGGGAACACTGAAGCTTTCTTT. The full variable domain, completed using reference TRBV7-9 and TRBJ1-1, is DTGVSQNPRHKITKRGQNVTFRCDPISEHNRLYWYRQTLGQGPEFLTYFQNEAQLEKSRLLSDRFSAERPKGSFSTLEIQRTEQGDSAMYLCASSFGGNTEAFFGQGTRLTVV.

Comment on this clone: Other DNA sequences of this sample code for an identical CDR3. The rearrangement uses TRBV6-5 and TRBJ2-3; 7 bases fit TRBD2. This CDR3 has 14 amino acids. The V segment lost 4 bases and the J segment 1 base; nucleotides outside the gene matches: 2. Germline loops: CDR1 MNHEY, CDR2 SVGAGI. Here the CDR3 reads CASSSLAGTDTQYF. The CDR3 nucleotides are TGTGCCAGCAGTTCGCTAGCGGGCACAGATACGCAGTATTTT.

The rearrangement links TRBV7-6 to TRBJ2-5, with D tentatively TRBD1 (5 bases). The germline V gene has CDR1 SGHVS and CDR2 FNYEAQ. The CDR3 contains 15 residues. V was shortened by 1 base and J by 4 bases, with 13 bases between the two germline ends. CDR3 bases: TGTGCCAGCAGCTTAGATTCTCAGGGTGGAGAGACCCAGTACTTC. Encoded protein: CASSLDSQGGETQYF.

This rearrangement joins TRBV23-1 to TRBJ2-1, with D tentatively TRBD1 or TRBD2 (6 bases each). TRBV23-1 counts as an open reading frame of uncertain function. This CDR3 is built from 10 residues. The V and J ends lost 8 bases and 16 bases respectively, with 15 bases between them. The CDR3 DNA sequence: TGCGCCAGCCTCCCCGGGGGCGCCTTCTTC. It specifies CASLPGGAFF.

This rearrangement joins TRBV6-5 to TRBJ1-2; no clear D. V lost 6 bases to trimming and J lost 8 bases, with 16 bases between them. CDR1 MNHEY and CDR2 SVGAGI come from the germline V gene. This CDR3 region has 13 residues. The chain's CDR3 is CASSLDGLWGYTF. CDR3 sequence (DNA): TGTGCCAGCAGCCTTGACGGTCTGTGGGGCTACACCTTC.

Only one count was recorded for this clone. No DNA is shown, since the ends of the CDR3 on it are uncertain; the CDR3 is the one TCRdb lists. CDR3 loop: CASSFGPGVNTEAFF. V is TRBV5-6 and J is TRBJ1-1; TRBD1 was called by the table and not checked on the DNA. Germline V gives CDR1 SGHDT, CDR2 YYEEEE. The CDR3 is made up of 15 amino acids, end residues included.

This clone was recorded only once. The V and J genes are TRBV25-1 and TRBJ1-2; 8 nucleotides match TRBD1. The germline gives CDR1 MGHDK, CDR2 SYGVNS. The CDR3 contains 18 residues. Trimming removed 4 bases from V and 0 bases from J; junction bases left unmatched: 13. CDR3 DNA sequence: TGTGCCAGCAGTGCCGCCGCGGGACAGGCCCAAGCTAACTATGGCTACACCTTC. It encodes CASSAAAGQAQANYGYTF.

The chain employs TRBV28 and TRBJ2-7; TRBD1 is a possible D gene (6 bases). Germline CDR1 and CDR2: MDHEN and SYDVKM. V was clipped by 7 bases and J by 4 bases, with 11 bases between them. The CDR3 runs to 12 residues. The DNA of the CDR3 is TGTGCCAGCACCGCAGGGGATTACGAGCAGTACTTC. Amino acids: CASTAGDYEQYF.

The chain combines TRBV13 with TRBJ2-1, with 9 bases fitting TRBD1. In germline, CDR1 is PRHDT, CDR2 FYEKMQ (reference sequence). Trimming took 5 bases from V and 9 from J; bases not matched to a gene: 14. The CDR3 runs to 16 residues. Here the CDR3 reads CASSPTDGTGTVEQFF. The CDR3 bases are TGTGCCAGCAGCCCTACCGACGGGACAGGGACAGTTGAGCAGTTCTTC. The entire variable domain, with the rest obtained from reference TRBV13 and TRBJ2-1, is as follows: AAGVIQSPRHLIKEKRETATLKCYPIPRHDTVYWYQQGPGQDPQFLISFYEKMQSDKGSIPDRFSAQQFSDYHSELNMSSLELGDSALYFCASSPTDGTGTVEQFFGPGTRLTVL.

This clone was counted a single time. The chain has TRBV4-3 and TRBJ1-2; D ambiguous. Trimming cost V 0 bases and J 4 bases, with 9 bases left between them. Germline V CDR1 and CDR2: LGHNA, YSLEER. The CDR3 runs to 14 residues. CDR3 in DNA: TGCGCCAGCAGCCAAGATCGGGTCGCCTATGGCTACACCTTC. This sequence encodes CASSQDRVAYGYTF.

V and J are TRBV11-2 and TRBJ1-2; possible D gene TRBD1, 5 bases. Germline values: CDR1 SGHAT, CDR2 FQNNGV. The V end was cut by 5 bases, the J end by 3 bases, with 22 bases between. This CDR3 has 17 amino acids. In nucleotides, the CDR3 is TGTGCCAGCAGCGCGGAAAGACCGGGACGGAAGTACTATGGCTACACCTTC. This codes for CASSAERPGRKYYGYTF.

To note about this clone: Distinct nucleotide sequences in the sample also encode this CDR3. The rearrangement joins TRBV11-2 to TRBJ2-1; the match to TRBD2 covers 9 bases. Unmatched junction bases numbered 4, after V lost 0 bases and J lost 4 bases. The CDR3 is made up of 16 amino acids. Germline assignment: CDR1 SGHAT and CDR2 FQNNGV. CDR3 coding DNA: TGTGCCAGCAGCTTAGACGCGGGGGGGACTTACAATGAGCAGTTCTTC. It codes for CASSLDAGGTYNEQFF.

This rearrangement joins TRBV27 to TRBJ2-5; perhaps TRBD2 as D (7 bases). Germline V gene data show CDR1 as MNHEY and CDR2 as SMNVEV (reference sequence). This CDR3 has 14 amino acids. Trimming took off 8 bases at V and 5 bases at J, with 18 bases between the two ends. The CDR3: CASGISGGGETQYF. Written as DNA, the CDR3 is TGTGCCAGCGGAATTTCGGGGGGCGGCGAGACCCAGTACTTC.

This chain connects TRBV7-6 to TRBJ1-4; D unresolved. The CDR3 has 16 amino acids. CDR1 is SGHVS, CDR2 FNYEAQ, per germline. The V gene lost 5 bases and the J gene lost 3 bases, with 16 bases spanning the gap. CDR3 sequence reads: CASSPVGPAANEKLFF. The CDR3 coding sequence is TGTGCCAGCAGCCCCGTGGGTCCGGCCGCTAATGAAAAACTGTTTTTT. The full variable domain, its missing parts supplied by reference TRBV7-6 and TRBJ1-4, is GAGVSQSPRYKVTKRGQDVALRCDPISGHVSLYWYRQALGQGPEFLTYFNYEAQQDKSGLPNDRFSAERPEGSISTLTIQRTEQRDSAMYRCASSPVGPAANEKLFFGSGTQLSVL.

This rearrangement joins TRBV27 to TRBJ2-7; D perhaps matches TRBD2 (5 bases). V was pared by 5 bases and J by 1 base, with 9 bases between. The CDR3 runs to 13 residues. Germline CDR1 is MNHEY and CDR2 is SMNVEV (reference sequence). The CDR3 loop reads CASSNGISYEQYF. CDR3 DNA: TGTGCCAGCAGTAACGGGATATCCTACGAGCAGTACTTC.

Regarding this clone: Distinct nucleotide sequences in the sample also encode this CDR3. The chain recombines TRBV6-5 with TRBJ1-1; 8 nucleotides match TRBD1. Germline V gene sequence: CDR1 MNHEY, CDR2 SVGAGI. Trimming took 2 bases from V and 1 from J; bases not matched to a gene: 0. The CDR3 consists of 14 residues. In nucleotides, the CDR3 is TGTGCCAGCAGTTACGGACAGGGGAACACTGAAGCTTTCTTT. Encoded protein: CASSYGQGNTEAFF.

The chain recombines TRBV5-1 with TRBJ2-7, with D unclear. V lost 0 bases, J lost 6 bases, and 7 bases lay in between. In germline, CDR1 is SGHRS, CDR2 YFSETQ. This CDR3 is 12 amino acids long. Here the CDR3 reads CASSLESLEQYF. The CDR3 DNA reads as TGCGCCAGCAGCTTGGAGTCCCTCGAGCAGTACTTC.

V and J are TRBV29-1 and TRBJ1-2; D perhaps matches TRBD1 (6 bases). The germline V gene encodes CDR1 SQVTM and CDR2 ANQGSEA. The CDR3 runs 13 residues. Between the trimmed V and J ends, which lost 1 base and 6 bases, there was a span of 12 bases. The CDR3 sequence: CSVEAGEVDGYTF. The CDR3 DNA is TGCAGCGTTGAAGCAGGGGAGGTGGATGGCTACACCTTC.

This chain connects TRBV9 to TRBJ2-2, with 7 bases identical to TRBD1. Germline loops: CDR1 SGDLS, CDR2 YYNGEE. The CDR3 totals 17 residues. The V and J ends lost 0 bases and 2 bases, in that order; junction bases with no gene match: 7. CDR3 amino acids: CASSVEADRPNTGELFF. As DNA, the CDR3 is TGTGCCAGCAGCGTAGAGGCGGACAGGCCAAACACCGGGGAGCTGTTTTTT.

V is TRBV10-1 and J is TRBJ1-1; perhaps TRBD1 as D (5 bases). Per germline, CDR1 WNHNN and CDR2 SYGVQD (reference sequence). The ends were cut back, 5 bases at V and 1 base at J, with 14 bases in the middle. The CDR3 consists of 15 residues. The CDR3 protein is CASSTTRQGNTEAFF. As DNA, the CDR3 is TGCGCCAGCAGTACTACAAGGCAGGGGAACACTGAAGCTTTCTTT.

This clone has only one observation. V usage is TRBV28 and J usage is TRBJ2-1; perhaps D is TRBD1 or TRBD2 (5 bases each). This CDR3 is 12 amino acids long. CDR1 is MDHEN, CDR2 SYDVKM, per germline. V lost 3 bases, J lost 8 bases, and 8 bases lay in between. The CDR3 protein is CASSLGVDEQFF. CDR3 nucleotide sequence: TGTGCCAGCAGTTTGGGGGTCGATGAGCAGTTCTTC.

This clone has just one count. The chain employs TRBV19 and TRBJ2-7, with 7 bases that match TRBD2. The CDR3 length is 18 residues. Germline-derived CDR1 and CDR2 are LNHDA and SQIVND (reference sequence). Trimming took 6 bases from V and 4 from J; bases not matched to a gene: 21. Written as DNA, the CDR3 is TGTGCCAGTAGCATCGGTCCGGGGCGGGAGCTCGGAACGTACGAGCAGTACTTC. Its protein product is CASSIGPGRELGTYEQYF.

This clone was seen once. The V gene is TRBV4-1, the J gene TRBJ1-4; 11 bases align to TRBD1. The germline gives CDR1 MGHRA, CDR2 YSYEKL. The CDR3 is 17 amino acids. V trimming: 7 bases; J trimming: 7 bases; junction bases outside the gene matches: 14. The CDR3 DNA sequence: TGCGCCAGCAACCTGCCGGGACAGGGGGTTGACGGTGAAAAACTGTTTTTT. Translation gives CASNLPGQGVDGEKLFF.